The 12 T cell receptor beta chains presented below share a single source sample, sequenced in a study of neurological immune-mediated disorders (dated by TCRdb to between 2019 and 2020). Libraries came from 5' RACE. The sequencer listed for this sample is Illumina HiSeq 2500. Using fastp at Q25 and MiXCR, TCRdb reprocessed the public reads and kept productive beta chains. Rows with one shared CDR3 protein collapse into an entry with the most common genes and DNA. For this sample there are tens of thousands of distinct CDR3 sequences; 9% to 12% appear just once. About 1.7% of the sample rests with the top ten. Material: PBMCs. Receptors were obtained from a man aged 40-50 years in good health.

The sample holds many counts of this clonotype. The chain recombines TRBV5-1 with TRBJ2-3; a possible D gene is TRBD1 (6 bases). This CDR3 contains 16 residues. Germline V gene sequence: CDR1 SGHRS, CDR2 YFSETQ. V lost 0 bases, J lost 0 bases, and 11 bases lay in between. Here the CDR3 DNA reads TGCGCCAGCAGCTTGGCAGGGGATCCTAGCACAGATACGCAGTATTTT. Amino acid sequence: CASSLAGDPSTDTQYF.

This clonotype has at least ten counts. V gene TRBV12-3 or TRBV12-4 combines with J gene TRBJ1-2; no firm D call. CDR3 length: 13 residues. The ends were cut back, 4 bases at V and 4 bases at J, with 10 bases in the middle. The CDR3 region is CASSSTVSYGYTF. CDR3 nucleotide sequence: TGTGCCAGCAGTTCCACGGTTTCCTATGGCTACACCTTC.

This clonotype was observed at least ten times. The chain carries TRBV13 and TRBJ2-6; TRBD1 matches 7 bases. With 4 bases clipped from V and 1 base from J, the junction kept 1 base outside the gene matches. Germline V gene sequence: CDR1 PRHDT, CDR2 FYEKMQ (reference sequence). CDR3 length: 15 residues. CDR3 amino acids: CASSSRGSGANVLTF. The CDR3 bases are TGTGCCAGCAGCTCCAGGGGGTCTGGGGCCAACGTCCTGACTTTC.

This clonotype was counted at least ten times. The chain carries TRBV20-1 and TRBJ2-7; 8 bases line up with TRBD2. CDR3 size: 15 residues. V lost 7 bases, J lost 0 bases, and 11 bases stayed unmatched. Germline loops: CDR1 DFQATT, CDR2 SNEGSKA (reference sequence). DNA for the CDR3: TGCAGTGGCGGAGGCGGGGGGTTTTACTCCTACGAGCAGTACTTC. It codes for CSGGGGGFYSYEQYF.

The chain combines TRBV12-3 or TRBV12-4 with TRBJ1-5; D is unclear. The V and J ends lost 9 bases and 5 bases respectively, with 20 bases between them. This CDR3 has 15 residues. In nucleotides, the CDR3 is TGTGCCAGAAGCCCTATCGGGCCCGGGGATCAGCCCCAGCATTTT. Protein: CARSPIGPGDQPQHF.

Ten or more counts support this clonotype. V and J are TRBV29-1 and TRBJ2-3; D possibly corresponds to TRBD2 (7 bases). V was pared by 6 bases and J by 2 bases, with 15 bases between. CDR3 length: 14 residues. Germline assignment: CDR1 SQVTM and CDR2 ANQGSEA. CDR3 sequence reads: CSVRRGGNTDTQYF. CDR3 nucleotide sequence: TGCAGCGTACGGAGGGGGGGAAACACAGATACGCAGTATTTT.

This clonotype has a count of ten or more. This chain connects TRBV5-6 to TRBJ2-7; 9 bases agree with TRBD1. The CDR3 is 14 residues long. Germline CDR1 and CDR2: SGHDT and YYEEEE. Losses at the gene ends were 3 bases for V and 4 bases for J; bases not matched to a gene: 5. CDR3 loop: CASSWGTGRYEQYF. The CDR3 DNA reads as TGTGCCAGCAGCTGGGGGACAGGGAGATACGAGCAGTACTTC.

This clonotype came up many times. This chain connects TRBV6-6 to TRBJ2-3, with D maybe TRBD1 (5 bases). From germline, CDR1 is MNHNY and CDR2 SVGAGI (reference sequence). Trimming shortened V by 0 bases and J by 13 bases, and 8 bases separated the two germline ends. The CDR3 spans 11 residues. The CDR3 spells CASSYSKGEYF. DNA of the CDR3: TGTGCCAGCAGTTACTCGAAAGGGGAGTATTTT.

This clonotype was counted many times. This may stem from a read error, because a much larger clone lies one nucleotide away. The DNA for the CDR3 is TGTGCCAGCAGCTCGCCGGGACTAGCGGGAGGGGTGCGAGATGCGCAGTATTTT. It codes for CASSSPGLAGGVRDAQYF. The genes are TRBV28 and TRBJ2-3, with 16 bases aligning to TRBD2. Germline CDR1 is MDHEN and CDR2 is SYDVKM. The CDR3 extends over 18 amino acids.

This clonotype came up many times. The junction shows a germline mismatch at one end, possibly a read error. The chain's CDR3 is CASSPPLETDAQYF. The CDR3, as DNA: TGCGCCAGCAGCCCGCCGTTGGAGACAGATGCGCAGTATTTT. The rearrangement links TRBV5-1 to TRBJ2-3; the D gene is possibly TRBD1 (5 bases). CDR3 length equals 14 residues. In germline, CDR1 is SGHRS, CDR2 YFSETQ.

The chain has TRBV2 and TRBJ2-7; 10 bases are a match to TRBD1. V shed 6 bases, J shed 6 bases, and the junction held 8 bases outside the gene matches. Per the germline V gene, CDR1 is SNHLY and CDR2 is FYNNEI. This CDR3 contains 14 residues. The CDR3 DNA sequence: TGTGCCAGCAGGCAGGACAGGGGGGGGTCCGAGCAGTACTTC. Amino acid sequence: CASRQDRGGSEQYF.

This clonotype was observed at least ten times. The chain's CDR3 is CASSFHEVSSYNEQFF. The DNA for the CDR3 is TGTGCCAGCAGCTTTCACGAGGTTAGCTCCTACAATGAGCAGTTCTTC. The J gene is TRBJ2-1, the V gene TRBV11-3; D remains unclear. V lost 3 bases, J lost 0 bases, and 12 bases lay in between. CDR3 length equals 16 residues. Germline CDR1 and CDR2: SGHNT and YENEEA.